This T cell receptor (beta chain) came from a study of beta chain features in type 1 diabetes. Study results and caveats: Sampled from patients, naive, central memory and Treg TCRB repertoires appeared more similar than those sampled from healthy donors. A moderate, significant TCRB CDR3 shortening appeared in type 1 diabetes across four CD4+ subsets.

Every participating donor gave one draw, a heparinised blood sample averaging about 120 mL. Populations isolated by sorting all had purity greater than 95%. Trimming cost V 6 bases and J 7 bases, with 10 bases left between them. There are 11 residues in the CDR3. Per the germline V gene, CDR1 is SNHLY and CDR2 is FYNNEI. As concerns this clone: What it binds is not known.

cDNA synthesis used the whole RNA isolate, giving expressed TCRB sequences. Profiled with immunoSEQ multiplex PCR; TCRdb holds only in-frame clones, not every one. The sample includes 10,000 to 15,000 clones, about half of them seen just once. The sequence was obtained from a man aged 18 to 30 in good health. The sequenced sample consisted of stem cell memory CD4+ T cells from blood. The V and J genes are TRBV2 and TRBJ2-7, with D tentatively TRBD1 (6 bases). CDR3: CASRQGKEQYF. CDR3 nucleotides: TGTGCCAGCAGACAGGGAAAGGAGCAGTACTTC.